This TCR beta chain was recorded in a study of T cell changes during pregnancy in multiple sclerosis. The CDR3 covers 19 residues. The V gene's germline CDR1 is MNHEY and CDR2 SMNVEV (reference sequence). J gave up 1 base and V 5 bases, and 14 bases lay outside the gene matches. Clones were read by immunoSEQ multiplex PCR, and TCRdb kept only the in-frame ones, dropping some. Among tens of thousands of clones listed, roughly 91% were seen once. Sequenced here: CD4+ T cells from peripheral blood mononuclear cells, sampled in the third trimester of pregnancy. The sequence was collected from a female donor with multiple sclerosis, enrolled in a pregnancy study. The chain couples TRBV27 to TRBJ1-3; 10 bases align to TRBD1. In nucleotides, the CDR3 is TGTGCCAGCAGTCCAATGCTAATCGGGACAGGGGAGTCTGGAAACACCATATATTTT. Amino acid sequence: CASSPMLIGTGESGNTIYF.